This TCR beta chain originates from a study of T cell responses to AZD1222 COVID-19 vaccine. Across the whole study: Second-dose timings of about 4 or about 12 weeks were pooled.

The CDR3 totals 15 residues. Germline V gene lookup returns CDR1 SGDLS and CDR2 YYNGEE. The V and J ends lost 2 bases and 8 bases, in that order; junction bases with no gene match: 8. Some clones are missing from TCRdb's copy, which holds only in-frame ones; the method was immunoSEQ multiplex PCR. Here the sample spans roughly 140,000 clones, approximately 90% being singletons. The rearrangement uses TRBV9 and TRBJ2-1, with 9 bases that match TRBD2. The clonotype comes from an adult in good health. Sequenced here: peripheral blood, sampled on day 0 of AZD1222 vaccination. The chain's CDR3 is CASSVSGSPGDEQFF. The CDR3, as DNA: TGTGCCAGCAGCGTTAGCGGGAGTCCCGGGGATGAGCAGTTCTTC.